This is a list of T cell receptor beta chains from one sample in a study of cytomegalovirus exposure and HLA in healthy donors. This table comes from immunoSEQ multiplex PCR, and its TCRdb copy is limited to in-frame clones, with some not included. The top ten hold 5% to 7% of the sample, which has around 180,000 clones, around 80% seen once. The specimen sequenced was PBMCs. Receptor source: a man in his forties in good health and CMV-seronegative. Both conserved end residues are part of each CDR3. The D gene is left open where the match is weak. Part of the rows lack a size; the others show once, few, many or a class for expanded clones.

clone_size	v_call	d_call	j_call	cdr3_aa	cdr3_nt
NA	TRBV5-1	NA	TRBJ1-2	CASTPTGNYGYTF	TGCGCCAGCACTCCGACAGGAAACTATGGCTACACCTTC
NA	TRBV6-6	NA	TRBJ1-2	CATGEGSSYGYTF	TGTGCCACCGGGGAGGGGAGTAGCTATGGCTACACCTTC
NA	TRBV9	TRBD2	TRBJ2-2	CASSDGGLAGVTGELFF	TGTGCCAGCAGCGACGGGGGGCTAGCGGGAGTCACCGGGGAGCTGTTTTTT
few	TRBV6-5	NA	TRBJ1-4	CASSYDAGNNEKLFF	TGTGCCAGCAGTTACGACGCAGGGAATAATGAAAAACTGTTTTTT
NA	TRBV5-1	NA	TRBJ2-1	CASSGGGVTGNEQFF	TGCGCCAGCAGCGGGGGGGGCGTAACGGGGAATGAGCAGTTCTTC
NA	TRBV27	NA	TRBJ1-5	CASSPDSYNQPQHF	TGTGCCAGCAGCCCGGACAGTTACAATCAGCCCCAGCATTTT
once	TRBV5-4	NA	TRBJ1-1	CASSRDSKNTEAFF	TGTGCCAGCAGCCGAGACAGCAAGAACACTGAAGCTTTCTTT
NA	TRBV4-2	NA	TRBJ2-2	CASSPRTKRDTGELFF	TGTGCCAGCAGCCCCAGAACAAAACGGGACACCGGGGAGCTGTTTTTT
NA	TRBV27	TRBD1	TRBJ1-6	CASSIRQGRTPSPLHF	TGTGCCAGCAGCATTAGACAGGGTAGGACCCCCTCACCCCTCCACTTT
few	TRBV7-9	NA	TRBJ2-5	CASSSLGGEEETQYF	TGTGCCAGCAGCTCCCTGGGGGGAGAGGAAGAGACCCAGTACTTC
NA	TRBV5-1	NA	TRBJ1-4	CASSGGQGNEKLFF	TGCGCCAGCAGCGGGGGCCAGGGGAACGAAAAACTGTTTTTT
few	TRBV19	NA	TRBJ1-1	CASLQGTEAFF	TGTGCGAGTCTACAGGGCACTGAAGCTTTCTTT
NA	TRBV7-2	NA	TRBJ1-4	CASSLSLSTLNEKLFF	TGTGCCAGCAGCTTATCTCTGAGCACCCTTAATGAAAAACTGTTTTTT
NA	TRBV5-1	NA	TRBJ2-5	CASSPQRTQETQYF	TGCGCCAGCAGCCCCCAGCGGACTCAAGAGACCCAGTACTTC